Listed below are T cell receptor beta chains from one sample, sequenced in a study of early T cells in non-severe SARS-CoV-2 infection. TCRdb fed the 5' RACE reads into MiXCR, producing one record per CDR3 protein. The sample lists 84,000 or so distinct CDR3 sequences, 11% to 15% seen once, with 9.5% to 13% in the top ten. The sequenced sample consisted of whole blood. These receptors were collected from an adult who was a healthcare worker with PCR-confirmed SARS-CoV-2 infection or an uninfected control (not recorded which). Both conserved end residues are part of each CDR3. The D gene is left open where the match is weak. Size tells how often a clone was seen (once, few, many) or the class of an expanded clone, and some rows leave it out.

12	TRBJ2-1	few	TRBV20-1	.	TGCAGTGCTAGAGGGGGGGTTAATGAGCAGTTCTTC	CSARGGVNEQFF
14	TRBJ1-4	few	TRBV12-3/TRBV12-4	.	TGTGCCAGCAGTCCGACCCTTGGGACGACAAAACTGTTTTTT	CASSPTLGTTKLFF
14	TRBJ2-1	.	TRBV20-1	.	TGCAGTGCCCCCCGGATGAGCTCCTACAATGAGCAGTTCTTC	CSAPRMSSYNEQFF
15	TRBJ1-1	.	TRBV7-8	TRBD1	TGTGCCAGCAGAATAGGGGACAGGAGGAACACTGAAGCTTTCTTT	CASRIGDRRNTEAFF
16	TRBJ1-3	.	TRBV6-2/TRBV6-3	.	TGTGCCAGCAGCCGCCGGGACAAGCCGCTTGGAAACACCATATATTTT	CASSRRDKPLGNTIYF
14	TRBJ2-1	few	TRBV12-3/TRBV12-4	.	TGTGCCAGCAGAGTGCGGGACGACTACAATGAGCAGTTCTTC	CASRVRDDYNEQFF
18	TRBJ2-1	many	TRBV18	TRBD1	TGTGCCAGCTCACCAACCTTTTTACCAGGGGGCGCCCACAATGAGCAGTTCTTC	CASSPTFLPGGAHNEQFF
20	TRBJ1-2	.	TRBV21-1	.	TGTGCCAGCAGCAAAGCCCAGAACCCCAGGGGGTCACTAACACCCTATGGCTACACCTTC	CASSKAQNPRGSLTPYGYTF
13	TRBJ2-1	.	TRBV7-8	.	TGTGCCAGCAGCCTCGACGGGGACAATGAGCAGTTCTTC	CASSLDGDNEQFF
14	TRBJ2-5	few	TRBV4-3	.	TGCGCCAGCAGCCAAGATCACAACCAAGAGACCCAGTACTTC	CASSQDHNQETQYF
15	TRBJ2-3	few	TRBV19	TRBD1	TGTGCCAGTAGTCCGCGGACAGGTGCTACAGATACGCAGTATTTT	CASSPRTGATDTQYF
12	TRBJ2-7	few	TRBV28	.	TGTGCCAGCAGTCCCACCTCCTACGAGCAGTACTTC	CASSPTSYEQYF
21	TRBJ2-4	.	TRBV3-1	.	TGTGCCAGCAGCCAAGCATCGTTCCTCGAGGGGATACCTATAGCCAAAAACATTCAGTACTTC	CASSQASFLEGIPIAKNIQYF
15	TRBJ2-2	.	TRBV28	.	TGTGCCAGCCCGACAGGTCTCGCTGACACCGGGGAGCTGTTTTTT	CASPTGLADTGELFF
10	TRBJ1-2	.	TRBV29-1	.	TGCAGCGTTGCTAGGGCTGGCTACACCTTC	CSVARAGYTF
14	TRBJ1-2	few	TRBV28	.	TGTGCCAGCAGCCTATCGGACAGCAACTATGGCTACACCTTC	CASSLSDSNYGYTF
13	TRBJ2-5	many	TRBV12-3/TRBV12-4	.	TGTGCCAGCAGTTATGGGGGGGCGGAGACCCAGTACTTC	CASSYGGAETQYF
15	TRBJ2-7	few	TRBV5-1	TRBD2	TGCGCCAGCAGCTTGGAAGCGGGGACCTCCTACGAGCAGTACTTC	CASSLEAGTSYEQYF
14	TRBJ2-1	few	TRBV18	.	TGTGCCAGCTCACCCGTGCAGGCCCACAATGAGCAGTTCTTC	CASSPVQAHNEQFF
10	TRBJ1-2	.	TRBV28	.	TGTGCCAGCAGGGGCTATGGCTACACCTTC	CASRGYGYTF
15	TRBJ2-1	few	TRBV7-2	.	TGTGCCAGCAGCCCGAGGAGGGGGTCGTCGAATGAGCAGTTCTTC	CASSPRRGSSNEQFF
11	TRBJ2-1	.	TRBV6-4	.	TGTGCCAGCCCCCAATACAATGAGCAGTTCTTC	CASPQYNEQFF
13	TRBJ2-3	.	TRBV29-1	TRBD1	TGCAGCGGGATGACAGGGTACACAGATACGCAGTATTTT	CSGMTGYTDTQYF
13	TRBJ2-5	.	TRBV29-1	TRBD2	TGCAGCGTTGCCCTAGCGGGCATAGAGACCCAGTACTTC	CSVALAGIETQYF
15	TRBJ2-3	.	TRBV7-2	TRBD2	TGTGCCAGCAGCTTTATAGCGGGCAACACAGATACGCAGTATTTT	CASSFIAGNTDTQYF
15	TRBJ2-2	few	TRBV6-5	TRBD2	TGTGCCAGCAGTCAGTCGGGAGGTTACACCGGGGAGCTGTTTTTT	CASSQSGGYTGELFF
18	TRBJ2-2	few	TRBV12-3/TRBV12-4	.	TGTGCCAGCATCACCGGGTGGGGGTTTGTCGGGGACCCCGGGGAGCTGTTTTTT	CASITGWGFVGDPGELFF
15	TRBJ2-6	many	TRBV20-1	TRBD1	TGCAGTGCTAGGACAGGGGGCTCTGGGGCCAACGTCCTGACTTTC	CSARTGGSGANVLTF
12	TRBJ1-2	few	TRBV7-9	.	TGTGCCAGCAGCTTGCAGGTGGACGGCTACACCTTC	CASSLQVDGYTF
11	TRBJ2-1	.	TRBV7-8	.	TGTGCCAGCAGGGAGGGGAATGAGCAGTTCTTC	CASREGNEQFF
16	TRBJ1-6	.	TRBV30	TRBD1	TGTGCCTGGAGTGTCTCCCGGACAGGACATAATTCACCCCTCCACTTT	CAWSVSRTGHNSPLHF
15	TRBJ2-7	.	TRBV25-1	TRBD1	TGTGCCAGCAGTGAAGGGGACAGGATCTCCTACGAGCAGTACTTC	CASSEGDRISYEQYF
19	TRBJ1-4	few	TRBV18	TRBD1	TGTGCCAGCTCACGAGCCTTCCCGGACAGGGTTGCAACTAATGAAAAACTGTTTTTT	CASSRAFPDRVATNEKLFF
13	TRBJ1-2	few	TRBV7-9	.	TGTGCCAGCAGCCAGACGGACGCCTATGGCTACACCTTC	CASSQTDAYGYTF
12	TRBJ1-2	many	TRBV3-1	TRBD1	TGTGCCAGCAGCGAGGACAGGGTCGGCTACACCTTC	CASSEDRVGYTF
17	TRBJ2-3	.	TRBV10-2	TRBD2	TGCGCCAGCAGTGAGTCGAAGGCTAGCGGGGGCACAGATACGCAGTATTTT	CASSESKASGGTDTQYF
12	TRBJ2-1	few	TRBV29-1	.	TGCAGCGTTGATGCCCCGCCCCATGAGCAGTTCTTC	CSVDAPPHEQFF
13	TRBJ2-5	.	TRBV12-3/TRBV12-4	.	TGTGCCAGCAGTCCCGGACAGAAAGAGACCCAGTACTTC	CASSPGQKETQYF
14	TRBJ2-3	many	TRBV19	.	TGTGCCAGTAGTATGGGACCATCCGGGGATACGCAGTATTTT	CASSMGPSGDTQYF
12	TRBJ2-4	.	TRBV7-9	.	TGTGCCAGCAGCGGAGGGGGAAACATTCAGTACTTC	CASSGGGNIQYF
13	TRBJ1-1	.	TRBV11-1	.	TGTGCCAGCAGCGCCGGGGGGGCTGCTGAAGCTTTCTTT	CASSAGGAAEAFF
12	TRBJ1-1	.	TRBV5-4	TRBD1	TGTGCCAGCAGGCACAGGGGCACTGAAGCTTTCTTT	CASRHRGTEAFF
14	TRBJ1-3	few	TRBV4-2	TRBD1	TGTGCCAGCAGCCAGCCCGGGACAGGGCCCACCCTATATTTT	CASSQPGTGPTLYF
15	TRBJ2-1	.	TRBV12-3/TRBV12-4	TRBD2	TGTGCCAGCAGTTTAGTAGCGGGGGCTTACAATGAGCAGTTCTTC	CASSLVAGAYNEQFF
12	TRBJ2-7	.	TRBV6-5	.	TGTGCCAGCTACAGCCTCGGCTACGAGCAGTACTTC	CASYSLGYEQYF
14	TRBJ1-1	few	TRBV20-1	TRBD1	TGCAGTGCTAGAGATGGCCAGGGGGACACTGAAGCTTTCTTT	CSARDGQGDTEAFF
14	TRBJ1-1	.	TRBV5-1	.	TGCGCCAGCAGCTGGAGGGACTTTAACACTGAAGCTTTCTTT	CASSWRDFNTEAFF
15	TRBJ2-1	few	TRBV18	TRBD1	TGTGCCAGCTCACCACCGGGACAGGGACTCGATGAGCAGTTCTTC	CASSPPGQGLDEQFF
13	TRBJ2-2	few	TRBV28	.	TGTGCCAGCCTGGTACCGAACACCGGGGAGCTGTTTTTT	CASLVPNTGELFF